This TCR beta chain is drawn from a study of blood T cell repertoires in COVID-19. Study-wide background: Material from acute and convalescent COVID-19 was sourced from the United States, Italy and Spain.

Only in-frame clones appear in the TCRdb table, and some are missing; sequencing was by immunoSEQ multiplex PCR. The sample has fewer than 200,000 clones, about 80% seen once. Per germline, CDR1 GTSNPN and CDR2 SVGIG (reference sequence). Trimming removed 3 bases at V and 5 bases at J, with 16 bases between. CDR3 size: 14 residues. The chain has TRBV30 and TRBJ2-5, with D possibly TRBD1 on 7 matching bases. The TCR originated in a woman of 80 years or more with acute or convalescent COVID-19. Material: peripheral blood. CDR3 nucleotide sequence: TGTGCCTGGAGCACCTACAGGGGAGGCGAGACCCAGTACTTC. Encoded protein: CAWSTYRGGETQYF.